The sample holds many counts of the clone carrying this TCR beta chain. What it binds is unknown. This specimen comes from a study of read filtering for tumor transcriptome and immune sequencing. Study details: Mean patient age was approximately 66 years, range 47 to 80; approximately 18 male, some 15 female. Eight or nine patients were R-ISS I, more than 15 were R-ISS II, about seven were R-ISS III.

From 300 to 400 ng of RNA, a library with molecular barcoded alpha/delta and beta/gamma adaptors was made. TCRdb redid the calling of the reads with MiXCR, one entry per CDR3 protein. The sample carries about 63,000 distinct CDR3 sequences, more than 11% recorded once. Overall study findings and caveats: The sorted CD138-negative fraction was a mixed bone marrow immune population, not purified T cells.

The CDR3 has 15 residues. Per germline, CDR1 SGHDN and CDR2 FVKESK. V dropped 4 bases and J dropped 4; count of bases not matched to a gene: 8. The clonotype originates from a donor aged 40 or over with multiple myeloma. The V gene is TRBV14, the J gene TRBJ2-7, with TRBD2 matching over 9 bases. Sequencing input: a population of CD138-negative cells sorted from bone marrow. CDR3 sequence (DNA): TGTGCCAGCAGCCTGAGTGGTAGCGGGAGATACGAGCAGTACTTC. Its translation: CASSLSGSGRYEQYF.